The clone carrying this T cell receptor beta chain was recorded many times. Its antigen is not known. V gave up 5 bases and J gave up 4 bases, with 14 bases separating them. CDR3 length equals 14 residues. From germline, CDR1 is SGHVS and CDR2 FNYEAQ. These data originate in a study of T-cell reconstitution after alpha-beta-depleted transplantation in children. Study observations and caveats: Reportedly, alpha-beta T cells present about two months post-transplant originated from several hundred expanded clones of graft origin. After one year, T-cell counts and TCRbeta diversity mostly came from new T cells.

Preparation of the TCRbeta library involved a method that used unique molecular identifiers. TCRdb passed the PCR reads through MiXCR, listing each CDR3 protein once. Of about 490,000 distinct CDR3 sequences in the sample, more than 9% are singletons; the top ten hold around 2%. The sequences come from PBMCs, collected before TCRalphabeta/CD19-depleted stem cell transplant. This rearrangement joins TRBV7-6 to TRBJ1-1, with D unresolved. The TCR originated in a child under 10 years old with inherited bone marrow failure, due to receive a stem cell transplant. CDR3 bases: TGTGCCAGCAGCGGAATGGGTGCGGGCACTGAAGCTTTCTTT. This translates into CASSGMGAGTEAFF.